These 10 T cell receptor beta chains were sequenced from one sample in a study of blood T cell repertoires in COVID-19. Generated by immunoSEQ multiplex PCR, the TCRdb table keeps only in-frame clones and is missing some. The table includes around 170,000 clones, under 90% detected once. The sample consisted of PBMCs or T cells enriched from blood (not recorded which). Receptors were obtained from a middle-aged man who had recovered from COVID-19.

This rearrangement joins TRBV30 to TRBJ2-7, with unresolved D. Deletions cut 0 bases from V and 9 bases from J, with 9 bases between. Germline loops: CDR1 GTSNPN, CDR2 SVGIG (reference sequence). The CDR3 runs to 11 residues. CDR3 in DNA: TGTGCCTGGAGTGTACAAATGTGGCAGTACTTC. This sequence encodes CAWSVQMWQYF.

This clone was seen a single time. This chain joins TRBV9 and TRBJ2-7, with D possibly matching TRBD2 (5 bases). The CDR3 is 14 amino acids. V was pared by 3 bases and J by 0 bases, with 10 bases between. CDR1 is SGDLS and CDR2 is YYNGEE in the germline V gene. CDR3 region: CASSATGSSYEQYF. The CDR3 region has the DNA TGTGCCAGCAGCGCAACGGGGAGCTCCTACGAGCAGTACTTC.

V gene TRBV3-1 (or the pseudogene TRBV3-2) combines with J gene TRBJ1-6; D gene unclear. This CDR3 contains 14 residues. Between the trimmed V and J ends, which lost 0 bases and 14 bases, there was a span of 14 bases. Germline loops: CDR1 LGHDT, CDR2 YNNKEL (reference sequence). The CDR3 sequence: CASSQDRGLTTLHF. DNA of the CDR3: TGTGCCAGCAGCCAAGATCGAGGACTTACCACCCTCCACTTT.

The J gene is TRBJ1-5, the V gene TRBV19; D remains unclear. The V end was cut by 8 bases, the J end by 3 bases, with 14 bases between. Germline V CDR1 and CDR2: LNHDA, SQIVND (reference sequence). The CDR3 consists of 14 residues. CDR3 nucleotides: TGTGCCAGTGTTTCCCGGGAATTCAATCAGCCCCAGCATTTT. Translated: CASVSREFNQPQHF.

V and J are TRBV3-1 (or the pseudogene TRBV3-2) and TRBJ2-7, with a weak D call TRBD1 (6 bases). In germline, CDR1 is LGHDT, CDR2 YNNKEL (reference sequence). The CDR3 has 14 amino acids. Trimming left V 6 bases short and J 0 bases short, with 12 bases between. The CDR3: CASSLTGFSYEQYF. The CDR3 region has the DNA TGTGCCAGCAGTCTAACAGGGTTCTCCTACGAGCAGTACTTC.

The rearrangement joins TRBV12-3 or TRBV12-4 to TRBJ1-4; weak D call: TRBD1 (5 bases). The CDR3 is made up of 13 amino acids. Trimming removed 3 bases from V and 7 bases from J, with 9 bases in between. CDR3 DNA sequence: TGTGCCAGCAGTTTGCGGGGGACTGAAAAACTGTTTTTT. This codes for CASSLRGTEKLFF.

For the CDR3, the DNA is TGTGCCACCAGCAGGGGACAGGGTCAAAATGAGCAGTTCTTC. Protein: CATSRGQGQNEQFF. V is TRBV15 and J is TRBJ2-1, with 9 positions matching TRBD1. The CDR3 length is 14 residues. Germline V CDR1 and CDR2: LNHNV, YYDKDF (reference sequence). V lost 3 bases, J lost 7 bases, and 4 bases stayed unmatched.

The chain links TRBV3-1 (or the pseudogene TRBV3-2) to TRBJ2-5; 9 positions agree with TRBD2. V was pared by 3 bases and J by 2 bases, with 16 bases of the junction left unmatched. Germline CDR1 LGHDT, CDR2 YNNKEL (reference sequence). The CDR3 has 19 residues. The CDR3 sequence: CASSHVGPSGVLGQETQYF. The CDR3 nucleotides are TGTGCCAGCAGCCATGTGGGGCCTAGCGGGGTTCTGGGACAAGAGACCCAGTACTTC.

The chain has TRBV29-1 and TRBJ2-1; TRBD1 matches at 9 bases. This CDR3 has 11 amino acids. In germline, CDR1 is SQVTM, CDR2 ANQGSEA. J gave up 11 bases and V 7 bases, and 6 bases lay outside the gene matches. The DNA of the CDR3 is TGCAGCGGCCGACAGGGGGGAAAGCAGTTCTTC. Protein product: CSGRQGGKQFF.

The V and J genes are TRBV5-1 and TRBJ1-5, with 10 bases aligning to TRBD1. This CDR3 region has 18 residues. CDR1 is SGHRS and CDR2 is YFSETQ in the germline V gene. The ends lost 2 bases at V and 2 bases at J; junction bases unmatched: 10. In nucleotides, the CDR3 is TGCGCCAGCAGCTTAAGACCCGGGACAGGGGTCGGCAATCAGCCCCAGCATTTT. Amino acid sequence: CASSLRPGTGVGNQPQHF.